These 10 T cell receptor beta chains came from one sample sequenced in a study of a mutant IDH1 vaccine in newly diagnosed glioma (dated by TCRdb to the early 2020s). The label giving this sample's time point can be read as: week 35, safety follow-up. Every vaccine dose consisted of 300 ug of a 20-mer mutant IDH1 peptide in Montanide, administered subcutaneously together with topical imiquimod. These receptors have no identified antigens. The method was the immunoSEQ multiplex PCR assay. Imported from immuneACCESS, the table was reduced by TCRdb to in-frame sequences with V and J called. These copies leave out some clones; in studies compared against another copy, an unresolved V gene accounts for under half, and the cause of the remainder is not known. The sample records approximately 60,000 clones, roughly 74% of which are singletons. The ten top clones hold roughly 5% of the sample. Sequences were derived from PBMCs, sampled from a glioma patient whose treatment included an IDH1 peptide vaccine. These receptor sequences come from a middle-aged man with glioma.

This rearrangement joins TRBV7-9 to TRBJ2-5; 9 positions match TRBD1. Germline V lookup: CDR1 SEHNR, CDR2 FQNEAQ (reference sequence). The CDR3 loop spans 15 amino acids. Losses at the gene ends were 6 bases for V and 2 bases for J; bases not matched to a gene: 7. CDR3: CASSPRTGAQETQYF. CDR3 nucleotides: TGTGCCAGCAGTCCTAGGACAGGGGCGCAAGAGACCCAGTACTTC.

The chain links TRBV30 to TRBJ1-3; weak D call: TRBD1 (5 bases). Germline loops: CDR1 GTSNPN, CDR2 SVGIG (reference sequence). The CDR3 covers 13 residues. V was clipped by 3 bases and J by 5 bases, with 11 bases between them. The CDR3 reads CAWSAGLRNTIYF. The CDR3 nucleotides are TGTGCCTGGAGCGCAGGGTTGCGAAACACCATATATTTT.

The chain combines TRBV30 with TRBJ1-3; D is possibly TRBD1 (6 bases). The CDR3 consists of 15 residues. Germline CDR1 GTSNPN, CDR2 SVGIG (reference sequence). V lost 1 base, J lost 3 bases, and 13 bases lay in between. CDR3 bases: TGTGCCTGGAGTGCACAGGGTTGGAATGGAAACACCATATATTTT. It translates to CAWSAQGWNGNTIYF.

This clone was seen more than once but under ten times. The rearrangement joins TRBV4-1 to TRBJ1-5; no reliable D call. Germline V gene data show CDR1 as MGHRA and CDR2 as YSYEKL. Between the trimmed V and J ends, which lost 1 base and 2 bases, there was a span of 6 bases. The CDR3 sequence is 14 residues long. This chain's CDR3 is CASSQGEGNQPQHF. The CDR3 DNA is TGCGCCAGCAGCCAAGGGGAAGGCAATCAGCCCCAGCATTTT.

This clone was counted between two and nine times. The rearrangement links TRBV4-1 to TRBJ2-7; D is unresolved. CDR3 length equals 14 residues. The germline V gene encodes CDR1 MGHRA and CDR2 YSYEKL. V was clipped by 2 bases and J by 2 bases, with 10 bases between them. The CDR3 nucleotides are TGCGCCAGCAGCCAAACACAAGAAACCTACGAGCAGTACTTC. It translates to CASSQTQETYEQYF.

The chain carries TRBV7-6 and TRBJ2-2; D possibly corresponds to TRBD1 (5 bases). Trimming removed 1 base from V and 5 bases from J, with 14 bases in between. The CDR3 loop spans 16 amino acids. Germline V gene data show CDR1 as SGHVS and CDR2 as FNYEAQ. In nucleotides, the CDR3 is TGTGCCAGCAGCTTAGGGGCAGGGATTGGGACCGGGGAGCTGTTTTTT. Its protein is CASSLGAGIGTGELFF.

This chain connects TRBV5-4 to TRBJ2-5, with 11 bases identical to TRBD2. CDR1 is SGHNT, CDR2 YYREEE, per germline (reference sequence). After removal of 4 bases from V and 5 bases from J, the junction contained 7 bases not matched to a gene. The CDR3 runs to 15 residues. Written as DNA, the CDR3 is TGTGCCAGCAGCGCTAGCGGGGGGCCGGGGGAGACCCAGTACTTC. Encoded protein: CASSASGGPGETQYF.

This sequence joins TRBV9 and TRBJ2-3; TRBD2 matches 12 bases. This CDR3 region has 17 residues. CDR1 is SGDLS, CDR2 YYNGEE, per germline. V dropped 1 base and J dropped 2; count of bases not matched to a gene: 5. The CDR3 nucleotides read TGTGCCAGCAGCGTACGGACTAGCGGGGAGCTCACAGATACGCAGTATTTT. Its protein product is CASSVRTSGELTDTQYF. The full variable domain, rest sourced from reference TRBV9 and TRBJ2-3, is DSGVTQTPKHLITATGQRVTLRCSPRSGDLSVYWYQQSLDQGLQFLIQYYNGEERAKGNILERFSAQQFPDLHSELNLSSLELGDSALYFCASSVRTSGELTDTQYFGPGTRLTVL.

The J gene is TRBJ2-5, the V gene TRBV9, with D perhaps assigned TRBD1 or TRBD2 (5 bases each). V lost 4 bases and J lost 4, with 14 bases in between. This CDR3 contains 14 residues. CDR1 and CDR2 (germline): SGDLS, YYNGEE. CDR3 sequence: CASSLRPGTETQYF. In nucleotides, the CDR3 is TGTGCCAGCAGCCTCCGTCCCGGGACAGAGACCCAGTACTTC.

The V and J genes are TRBV28 and TRBJ2-5; D tentatively fits TRBD1 or TRBD2 (5 bases each). This CDR3 comprises 15 residues. The V and J ends lost 7 bases and 2 bases respectively, with 17 bases between them. Germline CDR1 reads MDHEN; CDR2 reads SYDVKM. The CDR3 DNA reads as TGTGCCAGCACCTCATGGGGGAGTGGGCAAGAGACCCAGTACTTC. This sequence encodes CASTSWGSGQETQYF.